The rows below give T cell receptor beta chains drawn from one sample of a study of blood T cells in healthy people across ages. TCRdb fed the 5' RACE reads into MiXCR, producing one record per CDR3 protein. The table lists fewer than 2 million distinct CDR3 sequences, around 40% of them singletons, with about 23% in the top ten. The sample comprised blood. The receptor set was obtained from a human donor in good health. Both conserved end residues are part of each CDR3. The D gene is left open where the match is weak. Part of the rows lack a size; the others show once, few, many or a class for expanded clones.

D gene	V gene	J gene	clone size	CDR3 protein	CDR3 DNA
NA	TRBV7-6	TRBJ2-7	many	CASSLAEDYEQYF	TGTGCCAGCAGCTTAGCGGAGGACTACGAGCAGTACTTC
NA	TRBV2	TRBJ2-1	NA	CASSARDIPYNEQFF	TGTGCCAGCAGTGCCCGGGACATACCTTACAATGAACAGTTCTTC
TRBD2	TRBV7-6	TRBJ2-5	NA	CASSSRLAGAEETQYF	TGTGCCAGCAGCTCACGACTAGCGGGGGCGGAAGAGACCCAGTACTTC
NA	TRBV7-8	TRBJ2-3	NA	CASMVITDTQYF	TGTGCCAGCATGGTGATCACAGATACGCAGTATTTT
TRBD1	TRBV15	TRBJ1-1	NA	CATSSPGTGYRLGTEAFF	TGTGCCACCAGCAGTCCCGGGACAGGATACCGCCTGGGCACTGAAGCTTTCTTT
NA	TRBV11-2	TRBJ1-3	few	CASSSAIGNTIYF	TGTGCCAGCAGCTCCGCGATTGGAAACACCATATATTTT
NA	TRBV7-2	TRBJ2-7	NA	CASSEVTLAAYEQYF	TGTGCCAGCAGCGAGGTAACACTAGCCGCCTACGAGCAGTACTTC
NA	TRBV6-2/TRBV6-3	TRBJ2-1	few	CASSISNSEQFF	TGTGCCAGCAGTATTTCAAACAGTGAGCAGTTCTTC
NA	TRBV20-1	TRBJ2-3	few	CSATDQGLTDTQYF	TGCAGTGCCACAGACCAGGGTCTCACAGATACGCAGTATTTT
NA	TRBV13	TRBJ1-2	NA	CTSSPTPTTYGYTF	TGTACCAGCAGCCCTACTCCAACTACCTATGGCTACACCTTC
TRBD2	TRBV29-1	TRBJ2-5	few	CSVEDRRLAGETQYF	TGCAGCGTTGAAGATCGAAGGCTAGCGGGGGAGACCCAGTACTTC
NA	TRBV6-1	TRBJ1-4	NA	CASSEALSRNEKLFF	TGTGCCAGCAGTGAAGCCCTCAGCAGGAATGAAAAGCTGTTTTTT
TRBD1	TRBV4-2	TRBJ2-7	NA	CASSGTVAYEQYF	TGTGCCAGCAGCGGGACAGTTGCCTACGAGCAGTACTTC
NA	TRBV7-2	TRBJ2-1	NA	CASSLPGHPKETQFF	TGTGCCAGCAGCTTACCGGGACATCCCAAAGAGACCCAGTTCTTC
NA	TRBV20-1	TRBJ2-5	few	CSARDPQGRGETQYF	TGCAGTGCTAGAGATCCACAGGGGAGGGGAGAGACCCAGTACTTC
NA	TRBV12-3/TRBV12-4	TRBJ1-5	NA	CASSFPRISNQPQHF	TGTGCCAGCAGTTTCCCCCGGATCAGCAATCAGCCCCAGCATTTT